This T cell receptor beta chain was recovered during a study of blood T cell repertoires in COVID-19. Study summary: There were acute and convalescent COVID-19 samples, and they came from the United States, Italy and Spain. T cells, B-cell-depleted T cells, or PBMCs supplied cDNA or gDNA.

As handled by the study authors: Amplification from reference gene primers served as the basis for estimated nucleated cell counts. This table comes from immunoSEQ multiplex PCR, and its TCRdb copy is limited to in-frame clones, with some not included. V and J calls and clone size are copied from that table; D and trimming were computed from the DNA. The sample has about 140,000 clones; roughly 90% are singletons. Germline lookup yields CDR1 SGDLS and CDR2 YYNGEE. V dropped 0 bases and J dropped 6 bases, with 13 bases sitting between them. The CDR3 contains 14 residues. What was sequenced was peripheral blood. The origin of this receptor is a human donor with COVID-19, enrolled during active disease. The donor label of this sample is uncertain. The rearrangement links TRBV9 to TRBJ2-7; tentative D call: TRBD2 (7 bases). CDR3 in DNA: TGTGCCAGCAGCGTAGCACCAGGGGAGGGCGAGCAGTACTTC. Its translation is CASSVAPGEGEQYF.